This entry concerns a single T cell receptor (beta chain). Its antigen is currently unknown. The sample originates from a study of response to subunit inactivated influenza vaccine. TCRdb itself ran the RT-PCR reads through MiXCR, one entry per CDR3 protein. This sample yields 860,000 or so distinct CDR3 sequences, of which 21% are seen a single time; 10% to 13% belongs to the top ten. V lost 0 bases and J lost 11; bases outside the gene matches: 8. The CDR3 extends over 15 amino acids. CDR1 is SGDLS and CDR2 is YYNGEE in the germline V gene. Study results and limitations: Every seasonal influenza vaccination brings in few new T cells, the authors suggested.

This clonotype was obtained from a man aged 50 to 60 who received an inactivated influenza vaccine. J is TRBJ2-1 and V is TRBV9; 10 bases agree with TRBD2. Sequencing was performed on PBMCs from blood, taken more than 4 days after vaccination. The CDR3: CASSVAASGSPKQFF. The CDR3 DNA sequence: TGTGCCAGCAGCGTAGCTGCTAGCGGGAGCCCCAAGCAGTTCTTC.